This T cell receptor (beta chain) was captured by sequencing in a study of T cell changes during pregnancy in multiple sclerosis. Libraries were prepared by immunoSEQ multiplex PCR; TCRdb keeps only in-frame clonotypes and omits some of them. The sample comprises tens of thousands of clones, over 85% of which are singletons, and around 0.4% rests with the top ten. Germline V gene lookup returns CDR1 MGHRA and CDR2 YSYEKL. This CDR3 is 16 amino acids long. V lost 4 bases and J lost 8; bases outside the gene matches: 11. The TCR sequence derives from a female donor in good health, enrolled as a control in a pregnancy study. Sequences were derived from CD4+ T cells from peripheral blood mononuclear cells, sampled in the second trimester of pregnancy. The V gene is TRBV4-1, the J gene TRBJ2-1, with 10 positions matching TRBD2. This chain's CDR3 is CASSRLRAGGPYEQFF. CDR3 nucleotides: TGCGCCAGCAGCCGCCTTCGAGCGGGAGGGCCTTATGAGCAGTTCTTC.